This is a list of T cell receptor beta chains from one sample in a study of CD4+ T cells in melanoma. Profiling relied on immunoSEQ multiplex PCR, and the TCRdb table lists in-frame clones only, not all of them. The sample holds roughly 140,000 clones, around 90% seen once. All receptors derive from a human donor with melanoma. CDR3s include the opening cysteine and the closing phenylalanine or tryptophan. Each record gives: J gene, clone size, D gene, V gene, CDR3 protein, CDR3 DNA. A D gene is named only where the DNA matches it firmly. Size is omitted from some rows. Given values are once, few, many or a class for expanded clones.

TRBJ1-1 NA NA TRBV6-1 CASSQGSTEAFF TGTGCCAGCAGTCAGGGATCGACTGAAGCTTTCTTT
TRBJ2-7 NA TRBD2 TRBV27 CASIAGYEQYF TGTGCCAGCATAGCGGGTTACGAGCAGTACTTC
TRBJ1-2 NA NA TRBV30 CAWSGQGTNYGYTF TGTGCCTGGAGTGGCCAGGGGACGAACTATGGCTACACCTTC
TRBJ1-5 NA NA TRBV10-3 CAISAGPHQPQHF TGTGCCATCAGTGCGGGGCCTCATCAGCCCCAGCATTTT
TRBJ2-3 NA NA TRBV19 CASSIRWADTQYF TGTGCCAGTAGTATTAGGTGGGCAGATACGCAGTATTTT
TRBJ1-1 few NA TRBV5-1 CASGREAGLNTEAFF TGCGCCAGCGGGCGGGAGGCAGGGCTGAACACTGAAGCTTTCTTT
TRBJ2-3 NA NA TRBV7-9 CASGGRGPTDTQYF TGTGCCAGCGGGGGGCGGGGGCCAACAGATACGCAGTATTTT
TRBJ2-5 NA NA TRBV7-9 CASSLHPQETQYF TGTGCCAGCAGCTTACACCCCCAAGAGACCCAGTACTTC
TRBJ2-3 NA NA TRBV5-4 CASGGDTQYF TGTGCCAGCGGGGGAGATACGCAGTATTTT
TRBJ2-5 once NA TRBV5-1 CASSLGGSAQETQYF TGCGCCAGCAGCTTGGGGGGGTCCGCCCAAGAGACCCAGTACTTC
TRBJ2-6 NA NA TRBV7-8 CASSTTGMTGANVLTF TGTGCCAGCAGCACTACAGGGATGACTGGGGCCAACGTCCTGACTTTC
TRBJ1-5 NA NA TRBV7-2 CASSLELRNQPQHF TGTGCCAGCAGCTTAGAATTGCGAAATCAGCCCCAGCATTTT
TRBJ1-1 NA TRBD1 TRBV19 CASSNLQGRRGNTEAFF TGTGCCAGTAGTAATCTACAGGGGAGGCGGGGGAACACTGAAGCTTTCTTT
TRBJ1-2 NA NA TRBV14 CASSRSPYGYTF TGTGCCAGCAGCCGTTCCCCCTATGGCTACACCTTC
TRBJ2-7 NA TRBD1 TRBV5-4 CASSLNRGQFFYEQYF TGTGCCAGCAGCTTAAACAGGGGCCAATTCTTCTACGAGCAGTACTTC
TRBJ1-1 NA NA TRBV6-1 CASSGGFSTEAFF TGTGCCAGCAGTGGGGGTTTTTCGACTGAAGCTTTCTTT
TRBJ2-5 once NA TRBV5-4 CASSPGQMQETQYF TGTGCCAGCAGCCCCGGACAGATGCAAGAGACCCAGTACTTC
TRBJ2-5 NA TRBD2 TRBV18 CASSRPQGRWGTSGEKEETQYF TGTGCCAGCTCACGCCCGCAGGGGCGATGGGGGACTAGCGGGGAAAAAGAAGAGACCCAGTACTTC
TRBJ1-2 NA NA TRBV7-3 CASSLNGGGYGYTF TGTGCCAGCAGCTTAAACGGGGGCGGCTATGGCTACACCTTC
TRBJ2-5 once NA TRBV5-1 CASSLAQEETQYF TGCGCCAGCAGCTTGGCCCAGGAAGAGACCCAGTACTTC
TRBJ1-1 NA TRBD1 TRBV11-2 CASRQGGGNTEAFF TGTGCCAGCAGACAGGGGGGGGGAAACACTGAAGCTTTCTTT
TRBJ1-3 NA NA TRBV2 CASSRSREKPNSGNTIYF TGTGCCAGCAGTAGGTCCAGGGAAAAGCCCAACTCTGGAAACACCATATATTTT
TRBJ2-2 NA NA TRBV5-1 CASSLAGANTGELFF TGCGCCAGCAGCTTGGCAGGAGCGAACACCGGGGAGCTGTTTTTT
TRBJ1-1 once NA TRBV5-4 CASSSDLARGSTEAFF TGTGCCAGCAGCTCCGACCTAGCCCGGGGATCCACTGAAGCTTTCTTT
TRBJ1-1 NA NA TRBV28 CASSPNIGQFEAFF TGTGCCAGCAGTCCAAACATAGGACAGTTTGAAGCTTTCTTT
TRBJ1-2 NA NA TRBV5-3 CARSFDPPGGGYTF TGTGCCAGAAGCTTTGACCCACCCGGGGGTGGCTACACCTTC
TRBJ1-6 few NA TRBV11-2 CASSRSGGTNSPLHF TGTGCCAGCAGCAGGTCGGGGGGGACTAATTCACCCCTCCACTTT
TRBJ2-5 NA NA TRBV5-8 CASSLGSNRPQETQYF TGTGCCAGCAGCTTAGGGTCGAATCGGCCCCAAGAGACCCAGTACTTC
TRBJ2-7 NA NA TRBV6-5 CASSYLISSVEYF TGTGCCAGCAGTTACCTTATCTCCTCTGTCGAGTACTTC
TRBJ2-3 NA NA TRBV9 CASSSDRTRGMIPDTQYF TGTGCCAGCAGCTCGGACAGAACTCGGGGGATGATCCCAGATACGCAGTATTTT
TRBJ1-1 NA NA TRBV2 CASRRFSGNTEAFF TGTGCCAGCAGGAGATTCTCGGGGAACACTGAAGCTTTCTTT
TRBJ1-5 NA NA TRBV7-2 CASSLSRSTQPQHF TGTGCCAGCAGCTTAAGTCGCAGTACTCAGCCCCAGCATTTT
TRBJ1-6 NA NA TRBV29-1 CSVQSSYNSPLHF TGCAGCGTACAGAGCTCCTATAATTCACCCCTCCACTTT
TRBJ2-1 NA NA TRBV19 CASTGRINEQFF TGTGCCAGTACGGGCAGAATCAATGAGCAGTTCTTC
TRBJ2-1 NA TRBD1 TRBV7-6 CASSSGTGSYNEQFF TGTGCCAGCAGCTCCGGGACAGGGTCCTACAATGAGCAGTTCTTC
TRBJ1-2 NA NA TRBV7-6 CASSLRAGSDLYGYTF TGTGCCAGCAGCCTCAGAGCCGGGTCGGATCTCTATGGCTACACCTTC
TRBJ1-2 NA TRBD1 TRBV10-3 CAISDGIDRGFHTF TGTGCCATCAGTGACGGAATCGACAGGGGGTTTCACACCTTC
TRBJ2-1 NA TRBD2 TRBV11-2 CASSLTSGIYNEQFF TGTGCCAGCAGCTTAACTAGCGGAATCTACAATGAGCAGTTCTTC
TRBJ2-3 NA TRBD2 TRBV4-2 CASSQELAGGGDTQYF TGTGCCAGCAGCCAAGAACTAGCGGGGGGAGGAGATACGCAGTATTTT
TRBJ1-2 once NA TRBV11-2 CASSLGPTANYGYTF TGTGCCAGCAGCTTAGGTCCCACCGCTAACTATGGCTACACCTTC
TRBJ2-6 once NA TRBV7-9 CASSLPWDSGANVLTF TGTGCCAGCAGCTTACCCTGGGACTCTGGGGCCAACGTCCTGACTTTC
TRBJ1-2 NA NA TRBV28 CASVPGGSPRGYTF TGTGCCAGCGTCCCTGGGGGGTCACCACGTGGCTACACCTTC
TRBJ2-3 NA NA TRBV5-1 CASSLELADTDTQYF TGCGCCAGCAGCTTGGAATTAGCCGACACAGATACGCAGTATTTT
TRBJ2-2 NA TRBD1 TRBV19 CACVDRAGTGELFF TGTGCCTGCGTGGACAGGGCAGGGACCGGGGAGCTGTTTTTT
TRBJ2-2 NA TRBD2 TRBV30 CAWSVLRGRYTGELFF TGTGCCTGGAGTGTCTTGCGGGGGAGGTACACCGGGGAGCTGTTTTTT
TRBJ1-1 once NA TRBV5-1 CASKQGGFNTEAFF TGCGCCAGCAAGCAGGGAGGGTTTAACACTGAAGCTTTCTTT
TRBJ1-5 once TRBD1 TRBV5-1 CASSRTGDSNQPQHF TGCGCCAGCAGCAGGACAGGGGATAGCAATCAGCCCCAGCATTTT
TRBJ2-5 NA NA TRBV9 CASSVGPVPGETQYF TGTGCCAGCAGCGTAGGTCCTGTCCCGGGAGAGACCCAGTACTTC
TRBJ1-1 NA NA TRBV2 CASSRTENTEAFF TGTGCCAGCAGCCGCACAGAGAACACTGAAGCTTTCTTT
TRBJ2-5 NA NA TRBV7-8 CASSFRGETQYF TGTGCCAGCAGCTTTCGAGGGGAGACCCAGTACTTC
TRBJ1-5 NA NA TRBV6-6 CAVTKGGGQPQHF TGTGCCGTCACTAAAGGGGGGGGTCAGCCCCAGCATTTT
TRBJ2-2 NA TRBD1 TRBV5-1 CASKPPGQGLTGELFF TGCGCCAGCAAACCTCCGGGACAGGGACTCACCGGGGAGCTGTTTTTT
TRBJ1-1 NA TRBD1 TRBV29-1 CSVGGRAGGGTEAFF TGCAGCGTTGGGGGGAGGGCAGGGGGAGGCACTGAAGCTTTCTTT